This T cell receptor beta chain was sequenced in a study of cytomegalovirus exposure and HLA in healthy donors. In the case of this clone: The antigen is undetermined.

The PCR employed 60 Vbeta primers together with 13 Jbeta primers. Generated by immunoSEQ multiplex PCR, the TCRdb table keeps only in-frame clones and is missing some. The data hold roughly 78,000 clones, with about two thirds observed a single time. Overall study results and limits: Among TCR beta chains of equal frequency, HLA-associated ones were more clonally expanded in a later analysis.

Germline V lookup: CDR1 LNHNV, CDR2 YYDKDF (reference sequence). This CDR3 is built from 15 residues. Losses at the gene ends were 5 bases for V and 4 bases for J; bases not matched to a gene: 3. The TCR originated in a man aged 30 to 45 in good health and CMV-seropositive. Material for sequencing was PBMCs. The chain recombines TRBV15 with TRBJ2-3; 13 bases fit TRBD2. CDR3 DNA sequence: TGTGCCACCAGCGGACTAGCGGGGGCCCCAGATACGCAGTATTTT. This codes for CATSGLAGAPDTQYF.